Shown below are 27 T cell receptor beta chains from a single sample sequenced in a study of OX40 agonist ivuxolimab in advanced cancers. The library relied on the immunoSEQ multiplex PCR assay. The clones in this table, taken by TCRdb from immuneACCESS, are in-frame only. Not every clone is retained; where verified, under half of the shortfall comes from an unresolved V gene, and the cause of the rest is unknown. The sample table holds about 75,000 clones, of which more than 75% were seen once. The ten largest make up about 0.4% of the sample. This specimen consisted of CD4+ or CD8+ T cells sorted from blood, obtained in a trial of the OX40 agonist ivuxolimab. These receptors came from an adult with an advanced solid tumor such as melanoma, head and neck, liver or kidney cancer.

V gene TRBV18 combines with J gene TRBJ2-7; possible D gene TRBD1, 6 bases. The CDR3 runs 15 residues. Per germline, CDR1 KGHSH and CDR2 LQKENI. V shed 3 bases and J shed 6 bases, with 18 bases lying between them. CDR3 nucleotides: TGTGCCAGCTCACCCCCCGGACAGTCGGGTGGCGAGCAGTACTTC. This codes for CASSPPGQSGGEQYF.

Here the CDR3 reads CASSLASGGGTDTQYF. In DNA, the CDR3 is TGTGCCAGCAGCTTAGCTAGCGGGGGAGGAACAGATACGCAGTATTTT. The chain links TRBV7-2 to TRBJ2-3; the match to TRBD2 covers 9 bases. Germline CDR1 reads SGHTA; CDR2 reads FQGNSA. With 0 bases clipped from V and 3 bases from J, the junction kept 4 bases outside the gene matches. This CDR3 is built from 16 residues.

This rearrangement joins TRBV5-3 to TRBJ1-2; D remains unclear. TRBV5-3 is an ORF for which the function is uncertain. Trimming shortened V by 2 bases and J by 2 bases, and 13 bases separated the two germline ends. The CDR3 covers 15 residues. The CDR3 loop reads CARSFLEQINYGYTF. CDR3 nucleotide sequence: TGTGCCAGAAGCTTTCTTGAACAGATAAACTATGGCTACACCTTC.

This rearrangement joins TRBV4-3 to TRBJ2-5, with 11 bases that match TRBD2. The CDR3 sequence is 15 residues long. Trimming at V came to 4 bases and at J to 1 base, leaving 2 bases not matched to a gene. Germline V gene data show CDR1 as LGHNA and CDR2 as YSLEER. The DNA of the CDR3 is TGCGCCAGCAGCCGCCTAGCGGGAGGCCAAGAGACCCAGTACTTC. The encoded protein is CASSRLAGGQETQYF.

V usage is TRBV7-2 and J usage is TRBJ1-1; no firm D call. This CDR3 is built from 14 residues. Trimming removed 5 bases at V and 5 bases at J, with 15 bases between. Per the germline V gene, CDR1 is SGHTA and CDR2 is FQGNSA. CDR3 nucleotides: TGTGCCAGCAGCCTAGGGCGGGTATCGACTGAAGCTTTCTTT. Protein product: CASSLGRVSTEAFF.

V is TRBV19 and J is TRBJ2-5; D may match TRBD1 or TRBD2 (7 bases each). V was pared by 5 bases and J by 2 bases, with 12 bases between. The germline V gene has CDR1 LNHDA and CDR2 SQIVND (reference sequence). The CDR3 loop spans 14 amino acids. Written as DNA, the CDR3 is TGTGCCAGTAGTCCCCAGGGGGGGCAAGAGACCCAGTACTTC. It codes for CASSPQGGQETQYF.

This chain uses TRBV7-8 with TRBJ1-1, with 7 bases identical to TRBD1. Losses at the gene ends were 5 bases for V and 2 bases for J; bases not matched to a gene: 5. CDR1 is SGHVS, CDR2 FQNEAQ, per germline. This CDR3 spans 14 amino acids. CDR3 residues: CASSARDRNTEAFF. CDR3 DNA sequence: TGTGCCAGCAGCGCAAGGGACAGAAACACTGAAGCTTTCTTT.

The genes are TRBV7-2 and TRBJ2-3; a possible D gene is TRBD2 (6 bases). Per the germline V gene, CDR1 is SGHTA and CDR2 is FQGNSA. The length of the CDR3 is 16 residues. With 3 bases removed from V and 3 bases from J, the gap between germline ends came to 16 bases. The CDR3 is CASSLSPGVLTDTQYF. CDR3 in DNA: TGTGCCAGCAGCTTGAGTCCGGGAGTCTTGACAGATACGCAGTATTTT.

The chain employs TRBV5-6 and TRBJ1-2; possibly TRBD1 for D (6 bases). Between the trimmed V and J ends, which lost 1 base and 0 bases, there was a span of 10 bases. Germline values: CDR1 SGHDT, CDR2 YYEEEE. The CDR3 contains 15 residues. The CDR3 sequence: CASSLSGATNYGYTF. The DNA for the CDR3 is TGTGCCAGCAGCTTGTCAGGGGCAACTAACTATGGCTACACCTTC.

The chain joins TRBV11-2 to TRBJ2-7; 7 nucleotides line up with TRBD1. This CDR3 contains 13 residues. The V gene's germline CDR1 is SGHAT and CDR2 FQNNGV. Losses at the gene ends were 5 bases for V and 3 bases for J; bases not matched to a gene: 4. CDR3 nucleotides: TGTGCCAGCAGCCGGGCAGGGGGCTACGAGCAGTACTTC. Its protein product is CASSRAGGYEQYF.

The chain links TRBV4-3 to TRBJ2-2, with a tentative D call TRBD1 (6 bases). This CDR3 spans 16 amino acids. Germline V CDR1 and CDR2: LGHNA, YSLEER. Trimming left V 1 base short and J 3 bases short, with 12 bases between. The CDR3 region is CASSQVTGPYTGELFF. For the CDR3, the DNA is TGCGCCAGCAGCCAAGTTACAGGGCCCTACACCGGGGAGCTGTTTTTT.

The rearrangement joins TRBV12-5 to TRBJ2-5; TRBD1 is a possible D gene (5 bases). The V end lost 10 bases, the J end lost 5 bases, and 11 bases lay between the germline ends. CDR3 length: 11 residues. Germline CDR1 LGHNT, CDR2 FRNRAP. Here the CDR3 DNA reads TGTGCTAACACTTCAGGGGAGACCCAGTACTTC. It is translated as CANTSGETQYF.

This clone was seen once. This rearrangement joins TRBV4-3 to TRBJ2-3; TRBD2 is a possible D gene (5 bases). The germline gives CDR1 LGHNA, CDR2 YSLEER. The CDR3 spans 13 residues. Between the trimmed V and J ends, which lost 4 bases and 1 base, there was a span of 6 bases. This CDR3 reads CASSPLGTDTQYF. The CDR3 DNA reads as TGCGCCAGCAGCCCACTAGGCACAGATACGCAGTATTTT.

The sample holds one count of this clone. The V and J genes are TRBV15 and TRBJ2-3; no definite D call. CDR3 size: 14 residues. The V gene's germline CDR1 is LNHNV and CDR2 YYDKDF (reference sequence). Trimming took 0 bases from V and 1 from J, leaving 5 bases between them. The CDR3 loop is CATSREAGTDTQYF. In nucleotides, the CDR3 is TGTGCCACCAGCAGAGAGGCAGGCACAGATACGCAGTATTTT.

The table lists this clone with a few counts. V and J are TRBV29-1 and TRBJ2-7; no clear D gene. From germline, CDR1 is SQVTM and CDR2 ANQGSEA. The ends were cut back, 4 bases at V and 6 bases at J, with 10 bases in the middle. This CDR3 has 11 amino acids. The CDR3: CSVADNFEQYF. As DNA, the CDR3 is TGCAGCGTTGCTGACAACTTCGAGCAGTACTTC.

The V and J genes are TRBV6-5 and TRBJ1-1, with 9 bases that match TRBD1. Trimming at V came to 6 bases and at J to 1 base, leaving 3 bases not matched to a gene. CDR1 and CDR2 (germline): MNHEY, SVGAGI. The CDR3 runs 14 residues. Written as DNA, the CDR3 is TGTGCCAGCAGAGGGGGACAGGGGAACACTGAAGCTTTCTTT. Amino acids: CASRGGQGNTEAFF.

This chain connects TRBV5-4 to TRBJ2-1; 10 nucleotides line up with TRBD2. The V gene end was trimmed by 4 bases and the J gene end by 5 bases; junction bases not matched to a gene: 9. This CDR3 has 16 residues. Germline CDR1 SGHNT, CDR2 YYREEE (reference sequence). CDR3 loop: CASSGPPGLANNEQFF. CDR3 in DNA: TGTGCCAGCAGCGGGCCTCCGGGACTAGCGAACAATGAGCAGTTCTTC.

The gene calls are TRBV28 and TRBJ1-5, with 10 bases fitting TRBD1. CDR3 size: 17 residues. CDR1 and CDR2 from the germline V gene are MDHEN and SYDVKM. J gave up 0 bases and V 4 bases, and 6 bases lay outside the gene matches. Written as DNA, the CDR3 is TGTGCCAGCAGTTCCGGGACAGGGGTCTCTAGCAATCAGCCCCAGCATTTT. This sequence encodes CASSSGTGVSSNQPQHF.

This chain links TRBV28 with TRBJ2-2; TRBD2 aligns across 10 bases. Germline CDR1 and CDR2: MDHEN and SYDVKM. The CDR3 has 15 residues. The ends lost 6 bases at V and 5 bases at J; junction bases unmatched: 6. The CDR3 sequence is CASRIALAGTGELFF. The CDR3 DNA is TGTGCCAGCAGGATAGCACTAGCGGGAACCGGGGAGCTGTTTTTT.

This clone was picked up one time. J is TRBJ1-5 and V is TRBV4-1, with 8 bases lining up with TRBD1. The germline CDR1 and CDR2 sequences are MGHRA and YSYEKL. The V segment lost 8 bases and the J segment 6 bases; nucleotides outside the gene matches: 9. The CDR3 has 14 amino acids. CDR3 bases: TGCGCCAGCGCCGGACAGGGCATAAGTCAGCCCCAGCATTTT. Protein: CASAGQGISQPQHF.

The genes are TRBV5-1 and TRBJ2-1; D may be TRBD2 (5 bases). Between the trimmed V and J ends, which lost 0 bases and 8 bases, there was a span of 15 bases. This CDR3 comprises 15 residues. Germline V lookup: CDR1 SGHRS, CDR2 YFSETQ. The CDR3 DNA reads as TGCGCCAGCAGCTTGGCCGGTATGGGTAGCGATGAGCAGTTCTTC. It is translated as CASSLAGMGSDEQFF. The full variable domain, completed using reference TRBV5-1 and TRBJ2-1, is KAGVTQTPRYLIKTRGQQVTLSCSPISGHRSVSWYQQTPGQGLQFLFEYFSETQRNKGNFPGRFSGRQFSNSRSEMNVSTLELGDSALYLCASSLAGMGSDEQFFGPGTRLTVL.

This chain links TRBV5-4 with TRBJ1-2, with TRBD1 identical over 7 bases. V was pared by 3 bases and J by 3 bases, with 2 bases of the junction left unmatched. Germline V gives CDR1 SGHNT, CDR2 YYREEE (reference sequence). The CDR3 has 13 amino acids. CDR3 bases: TGTGCCAGCAGCTCGGGACAGTACTATGGCTACACCTTC. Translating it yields CASSSGQYYGYTF.

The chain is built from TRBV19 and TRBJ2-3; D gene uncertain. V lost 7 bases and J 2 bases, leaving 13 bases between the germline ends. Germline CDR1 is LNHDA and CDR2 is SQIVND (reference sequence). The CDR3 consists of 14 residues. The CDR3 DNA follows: TGTGCCAGTAACGGGCAGGCGTACACAGATACGCAGTATTTT. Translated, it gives CASNGQAYTDTQYF. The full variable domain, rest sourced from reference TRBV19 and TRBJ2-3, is DGGITQSPKYLFRKEGQNVTLSCEQNLNHDAMYWYRQDPGQGLRLIYYSQIVNDFQKGDIAEGYSVSREKKESFPLTVTSAQKNPTAFYLCASNGQAYTDTQYFGPGTRLTVL.

In DNA, the CDR3 is TGCGCCAGCAGCTTGGTGGGGGATACGCAGTATTTT. Its protein is CASSLVGDTQYF. The rearrangement joins TRBV5-1 to TRBJ2-3; D is uncertain. Germline CDR1 reads SGHRS; CDR2 reads YFSETQ. Trimming removed 0 bases from V and 6 bases from J, with 5 bases in between. The CDR3 spans 12 residues.

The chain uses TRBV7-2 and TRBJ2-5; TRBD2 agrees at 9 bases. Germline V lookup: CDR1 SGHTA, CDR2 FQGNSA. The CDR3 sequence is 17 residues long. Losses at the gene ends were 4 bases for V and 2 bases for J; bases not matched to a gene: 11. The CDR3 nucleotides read TGTGCCAGCAGCTCCCTACTGACTAGCGGAACACAAGAGACCCAGTACTTC. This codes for CASSSLLTSGTQETQYF.

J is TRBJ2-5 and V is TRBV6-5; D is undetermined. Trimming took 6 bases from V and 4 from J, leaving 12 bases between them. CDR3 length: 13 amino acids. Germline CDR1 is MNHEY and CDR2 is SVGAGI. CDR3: CASSRDWRETQYF. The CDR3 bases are TGTGCCAGCAGCCGTGACTGGAGAGAGACCCAGTACTTC.

CDR3 loop: CASMRGVYNSPLHF. CDR3 DNA: TGTGCCAGCATGAGAGGGGTCTATAATTCACCCCTCCACTTT. This chain joins TRBV28 and TRBJ1-6, with a tentative D call TRBD1 (5 bases). Germline CDR1 is MDHEN and CDR2 is SYDVKM. The CDR3 runs 14 residues. V was shortened by 7 bases and J by 3 bases, with 10 bases between the two germline ends.